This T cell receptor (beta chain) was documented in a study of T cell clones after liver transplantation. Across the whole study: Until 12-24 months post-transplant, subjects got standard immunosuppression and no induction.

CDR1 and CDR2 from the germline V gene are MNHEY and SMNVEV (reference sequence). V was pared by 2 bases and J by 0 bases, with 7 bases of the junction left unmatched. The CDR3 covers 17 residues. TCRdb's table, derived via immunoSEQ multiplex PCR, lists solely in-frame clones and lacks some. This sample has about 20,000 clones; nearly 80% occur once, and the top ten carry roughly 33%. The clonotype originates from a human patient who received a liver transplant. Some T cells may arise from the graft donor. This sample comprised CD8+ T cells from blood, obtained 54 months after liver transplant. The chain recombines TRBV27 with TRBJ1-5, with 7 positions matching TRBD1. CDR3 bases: TGTGCCAGCAGTTTACCTGGACAGGACGGTAGCAATCAGCCCCAGCATTTT. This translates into CASSLPGQDGSNQPQHF.